This T cell receptor (beta chain) was profiled in a study of shared clonotypes between healthy human individuals. In regard to this clone: Its antigen is unknown.

Sequenced by immunoSEQ multiplex PCR; TCRdb stores in-frame clones only, minus some. The data contain about 660,000 clones, roughly 70% of them singletons. Study-level results: Around 4.7% was the fraction of naive CD4 clonotypes found shared across several donors.

It was into CD45RA+ naive and CD45RA-negative memory subsets that the CD4+ cells were split. CDR3 length: 14 residues. Trimming removed 6 bases at V and 3 bases at J, with 14 bases between. Germline lookup yields CDR1 MNHEY and CDR2 SMNVEV (reference sequence). Specimen: memory CD4+ T cells sorted from blood. Stated subset: CD45RA-negative fraction. The V and J genes are TRBV27 and TRBJ1-2; D not resolved. This clonotype was sampled from a woman aged 25 to 39 in good health. CDR3 in DNA: TGTGCCAGCAGGTCAGGTGGAGGCGACTATGGCTACACCTTC. It encodes CASRSGGGDYGYTF.